This T cell receptor beta chain was found in a study of blood T cell repertoires in COVID-19. This clone was observed a handful of times. Trimming removed 1 base from V and 2 bases from J, with 13 bases in between. Germline CDR1 and CDR2: SGHRS and YFSETQ. The CDR3 is 16 residues long. The assay was immunoSEQ multiplex PCR, and TCRdb's table has in-frame clones only and misses some. This table has a few hundred thousand clones, around 90% appearing once. Sequenced: PBMCs or T cells enriched from blood (not recorded which). The clonotype originates from a man aged 25-40 years who had been exposed to COVID-19. This rearrangement joins TRBV5-1 to TRBJ1-3; no firm D call. The CDR3 loop reads CASSLSYPNAGNTIYF. The CDR3 nucleotides read TGCGCCAGCAGCTTGTCCTATCCGAATGCTGGAAACACCATATATTTT. Full variable domain (remainder filled in from reference TRBV5-1 and TRBJ1-3): KAGVTQTPRYLIKTRGQQVTLSCSPISGHRSVSWYQQTPGQGLQFLFEYFSETQRNKGNFPGRFSGRQFSNSRSEMNVSTLELGDSALYLCASSLSYPNAGNTIYFGEGSWLTVV.